This T cell receptor beta chain was identified during a study of blood T cell repertoires in COVID-19. Study information: Whether acute or convalescent, the COVID-19 samples came from the United States, Italy and Spain. In each case, the material was cDNA or gDNA derived from T cells, B-cell-depleted T cells, or PBMCs.

This clone came up once. The Seattle site enrolled patients during active infection and followed them longitudinally. The V gene's germline CDR1 is GTSNPN and CDR2 SVGIG (reference sequence). V was cut by 2 bases and J by 4 bases, with 21 bases left in between. The CDR3 loop spans 16 amino acids. Original handling: Nucleated cell counts were estimated from reference gene primer amplification. Repertoires were generated with immunoSEQ multiplex PCR, while TCRdb's copy carries only in-frame clones and drops some. The DNA was the basis for D and trimming; V, J and clone size are from that table. The data contain fewer than 450,000 clones, about nine tenths of them singletons.

The sequence came from a woman between 50 and 59 years old with COVID-19, enrolled during active disease. The sequencing input was peripheral blood. The chain uses TRBV30 and TRBJ2-7; TRBD2 might be the D (6 bases). The CDR3 is CAWSPRDSRSRYEQYF. For the CDR3, the DNA is TGTGCCTGGAGTCCTAGGGACTCCCGTAGTCGGTACGAGCAGTACTTC. Using reference TRBV30 and TRBJ2-7 for the parts outside the CDR3, the full variable domain is SQTIHQWPATLVQPVGSPLSLECTVEGTSNPNLYWYRQAAGRGLQLLFYSVGIGQISSEVPQNLSASRPQDRQFILSSKKLLLSDSGFYLCAWSPRDSRSRYEQYFGPGTRLTVT.